This T cell receptor beta chain was captured in a study of blood T cell repertoires in COVID-19. V was pared by 0 bases and J by 4 bases, with 11 bases between. CDR1 and CDR2 from the germline V gene are SGHNT and YYREEE (reference sequence). This CDR3 has 15 amino acids. In terms of age and location, participants ranged from roughly 18 to 90 years and lived in roughly 22 US areas. Donors were grouped by their self-reported clinical history. TCRdb's table, derived via immunoSEQ multiplex PCR, lists solely in-frame clones and lacks some. Here the sample spans about 240,000 clones, 87% being singletons.

The sequence came from a woman in her 30s with acute COVID-19. Sequencing input: PBMCs or T cells enriched from blood (not recorded which). The chain recombines TRBV5-4 with TRBJ1-5, with D uncertain. The CDR3 coding sequence is TGTGCCAGCAGCTTGGATCATACGGGAAATCAGCCCCAGCATTTT. This encodes CASSLDHTGNQPQHF.